A selection of T cell receptor beta chains follows, all from one sample in a study of blood T cell repertoires in COVID-19. Sequencing used immunoSEQ multiplex PCR; TCRdb keeps in-frame clones, though not all of them. There are over 200,000 clones in the sample; 84% occur only once, and 1.8% lies in the top ten. Material for sequencing was PBMCs or T cells enriched from blood (not recorded which). The receptors shown here come from a man aged 60 to 75 who had recovered from COVID-19. Each CDR3 is given with its conserved first and last residue. D genes are given only for firm matches. A clone size is listed for some rows: how often the clone was seen (once, few, many), or a class if it is expanded.

v_gene,len,abundance,j_gene,d_gene,CDR3nt,CDR3aa
TRBV5-8,15,few,TRBJ1-1,-,TGTGCCAGCAGCTTGGTAGGGGGGGCGATCACTGAAGCTTTCTTT,CASSLVGGAITEAFF
TRBV5-6,12,-,TRBJ2-3,TRBD2,TGTGCCAGCAGCTTGCTAGCGGGTACGCAGTATTTT,CASSLLAGTQYF
TRBV21-1,15,-,TRBJ2-2,-,TGTGCCAGCAGCAAAGGAGAGGGGAACACCGGGGAGCTGTTTTTT,CASSKGEGNTGELFF
TRBV27,14,few,TRBJ2-2,-,TGTGCCAGCAGCATAAATCAGGGGTCCGGGGAGCTGTTTTTT,CASSINQGSGELFF
TRBV29-1,13,-,TRBJ1-3,-,TGCAGCGTTGAGGCAGGGACTGGAAACACCATATATTTT,CSVEAGTGNTIYF
TRBV6-6,13,-,TRBJ1-5,TRBD1,TGTGCCAGCAGTAAAACAGGGGATCAGCCCCAGCATTTT,CASSKTGDQPQHF
TRBV28,15,-,TRBJ1-4,TRBD1,TGTGCCAGCAGTCCTCCGACAGGGGGCGATGAAAAACTGTTTTTT,CASSPPTGGDEKLFF
TRBV5-1,16,-,TRBJ2-5,-,TGCGCCAGCAGCTTGGTCGGGACACGTAAACAAGAGACCCAGTACTTC,CASSLVGTRKQETQYF
TRBV18,14,-,TRBJ2-7,-,TGTGCCAGCTCACTGAGACGGGATTCCTACGAGCAGTACTTC,CASSLRRDSYEQYF
TRBV18,14,-,TRBJ2-1,TRBD2,TGTGCCAGCTCACATGTTAGCGGGGGTAATGAGCAGTTCTTC,CASSHVSGGNEQFF
TRBV6-5,12,few,TRBJ1-1,TRBD1,TGTGCCAACAGGGGGCACGACACTGAAGCTTTCTTT,CANRGHDTEAFF
TRBV6-6,14,-,TRBJ2-7,-,TGTGCCAGCACCCCGCCGGGGAGCACCTACGAGCAGTACTTC,CASTPPGSTYEQYF
TRBV9,14,-,TRBJ2-7,-,TGTGCCAGCAGCGGGCGGGACAGCCCCTACGAGCAGTACTTC,CASSGRDSPYEQYF
TRBV28,13,-,TRBJ1-5,TRBD1,TGTGCCAGCAGTTCGACAGGGAATCAGCCCCAGCATTTT,CASSSTGNQPQHF
TRBV7-9,15,-,TRBJ1-3,-,TGTGCCAGCAGCTATGACGGAGGCTCTGGAAACACCATATATTTT,CASSYDGGSGNTIYF
TRBV5-1,15,-,TRBJ2-7,TRBD1,TGCGCCAGCAGCAAACTACAGGGGGCAACGTACGAGCAGTACTTC,CASSKLQGATYEQYF
TRBV24-1,14,-,TRBJ1-5,TRBD1,TGTGCCACCAGTGATGGACAGGCAAATCAGCCCCAGCATTTT,CATSDGQANQPQHF
TRBV12-5,19,-,TRBJ2-2,TRBD2,TGTGCTAGTGGTTTGGGGCTCGGCCTAGCGGGGGGGCTAGCCGGGGAGCTGTTTTTT,CASGLGLGLAGGLAGELFF
TRBV5-1,16,-,TRBJ2-7,TRBD1,TGCGCCAGCAGCCCCGGGGCAGGGGGCTCGGGACGGGAGCAGTACTTC,CASSPGAGGSGREQYF
TRBV11-3,14,-,TRBJ2-1,-,TGTGCCAGCAGCAAACACGGGGAGGCCACTGAGCAGTTCTTC,CASSKHGEATEQFF
TRBV20-1,14,-,TRBJ1-2,TRBD1,TGCAGTGCTAGTTTGCGACAGGGGACTTATGGCTACACCTTC,CSASLRQGTYGYTF
TRBV7-9,15,few,TRBJ2-3,TRBD1,TGTGCCAGCAGCATGGGACAGGGGCGTGCAGATACGCAGTATTTT,CASSMGQGRADTQYF
TRBV2,16,-,TRBJ2-1,-,TGTGCCAGCAGTGGGACAGCCAAAACTATCTACAATGAGCAGTTCTTC,CASSGTAKTIYNEQFF
TRBV5-1,16,-,TRBJ2-3,-,TGCGCCAGCAGCTTGACCGGGACACCCAGCACAGATACGCAGTATTTT,CASSLTGTPSTDTQYF
TRBV11-2,13,-,TRBJ2-1,TRBD2,TGTGCCAGCAAAGCGGGGGGTTGGAATGAGCAGTTCTTC,CASKAGGWNEQFF
TRBV9,14,-,TRBJ2-2,-,TGTGCCAGCAGCCGGGACTTGGTTGGCGGGGAGCTGTTTTTT,CASSRDLVGGELFF
TRBV7-9,16,few,TRBJ1-1,TRBD1,TGTGCCAGCAGCCTCCGGGACAGGGGGCGAGGGACTGAAGCTTTCTTT,CASSLRDRGRGTEAFF
TRBV11-2,16,-,TRBJ1-1,TRBD1,TGTGCCAGCAGCTTAGACACACAGGGGAGGAACACTGAAGCTTTCTTT,CASSLDTQGRNTEAFF
TRBV23-1,16,-,TRBJ1-2,TRBD1,TGCGCCAGCAGTCAACTACGGGACAGGGGTGACTATGGCTACACCTTC,CASSQLRDRGDYGYTF
TRBV10-2,14,-,TRBJ2-2,-,TGCGCCAGCAGTGAGGCCTCGGGGACCGGGGAGCTGTTTTTT,CASSEASGTGELFF
TRBV15,17,few,TRBJ1-2,TRBD1,TGTGCCACCAGCAGAGCAGGGGGCTCCTCAAACTTCTATGGCTACACCTTC,CATSRAGGSSNFYGYTF
TRBV6-5,13,-,TRBJ2-1,-,TGTGCCAGCAGTTCGGGTTCAAGCTATGAGCAGTTCTTC,CASSSGSSYEQFF
TRBV19,15,-,TRBJ2-7,-,TGTGCCAGTAGTATCCCGGGACACCCCCGGTACGAGCAGTACTTC,CASSIPGHPRYEQYF
TRBV3-1/TRBV3-2,12,-,TRBJ1-2,-,TGTGCCAGCAGCCAATCAGATTCTGGCTACACCTTC,CASSQSDSGYTF
TRBV5-1,14,-,TRBJ2-3,-,TGCGCCAGCAGCTTCAACAGTGGCACAGATACGCAGTATTTT,CASSFNSGTDTQYF
TRBV20-1,16,once,TRBJ1-2,-,TGCAGTGCTAGTACGTTAGGGGCGCCAATTAACTATGGCTACACCTTC,CSASTLGAPINYGYTF
TRBV20-1,15,-,TRBJ2-7,-,TGCAGTGCTAGTAGTTTCGGGGGGCATCCCTACGAGCAGTACTTC,CSASSFGGHPYEQYF
TRBV28,15,-,TRBJ1-6,TRBD1,TGTGCCACCAACCTAGGGGGCTATTCTAATTCACCCCTCCACTTT,CATNLGGYSNSPLHF
TRBV7-9,15,-,TRBJ1-2,-,TGTGCCAGCAGCGGACCGATCCTGAGGGAGGATGGCTACACCTTC,CASSGPILREDGYTF
TRBV6-2/TRBV6-3,18,-,TRBJ1-1,-,TGTGCCAGCAGTCAACCATGGGAGTCAAACCAAGTGAACACTGAAGCTTTCTTT,CASSQPWESNQVNTEAFF
TRBV2,13,-,TRBJ1-1,TRBD1,TGTGCCAGCAGCCAGCAACAGGGGTTTGAAGCTTTCTTT,CASSQQQGFEAFF
TRBV6-5,13,-,TRBJ1-6,-,TGTGCCAGTTATTTTGGCCTTAATTCACCCCTCCACTTT,CASYFGLNSPLHF
TRBV7-7,18,once,TRBJ2-2,TRBD2,TGTGCTAGCAGCCCCGGGACTAGCGGGGGAATAAACACCGGGGAGCTGTTTTTT,CASSPGTSGGINTGELFF
TRBV19,11,-,TRBJ1-1,-,TGTGCCAGTAGGCGGGATTCTGAAGCTTTCTTT,CASRRDSEAFF
TRBV12-5,18,-,TRBJ2-5,TRBD1,TGTGCTAGTGGTCCCCGAAAAATGGACAGGGGTTCGAGGGAGACCCAGTACTTC,CASGPRKMDRGSRETQYF
TRBV7-9,14,few,TRBJ2-2,-,TGTGCCAGCAGCCAGAGAGGAAACACCGGGGAGCTGTTTTTT,CASSQRGNTGELFF
TRBV11-2,13,-,TRBJ1-5,-,TGTGCCAGCAGCTTAGGGGGGCAACAGCCCCAGCATTTT,CASSLGGQQPQHF
TRBV5-6,13,few,TRBJ1-4,-,TGTGCCAGCAGCACACAGGACCTCAAAAAACTGTTTTTT,CASSTQDLKKLFF
TRBV4-2,15,-,TRBJ1-2,-,TGTGCCAGCAGCCAAGATTGGGACATATATTATGGCTACACCTTC,CASSQDWDIYYGYTF
TRBV6-5,13,-,TRBJ1-1,TRBD1,TGTGCCAGCAGATGGGTAAGGGACAGTGAAGCTTTCTTT,CASRWVRDSEAFF
TRBV7-3,13,-,TRBJ2-1,-,TGTGCCAGCAGCTTAGACAGAAGGAATGAGCAGTTCTTC,CASSLDRRNEQFF
TRBV15,15,-,TRBJ2-7,-,TGTGCCACCAGCAGAGTGATTGGAGGGTCCTACGAGCAGTACTTC,CATSRVIGGSYEQYF
TRBV5-1,15,-,TRBJ1-1,-,TGCGCCAGCAGCCCTCGGGGGGGAGGAGGGTATGAAGCTTTCTTT,CASSPRGGGGYEAFF
TRBV12-5,23,-,TRBJ2-2,TRBD2,TGTGCTAGTGGTTTGTTGACAGCAAAGACTAGCGGGGGGCGGGATGCGAACACCGGGGAGCTGTTTTTT,CASGLLTAKTSGGRDANTGELFF
TRBV24-1,13,-,TRBJ2-1,-,TGTGCCACCAGTGACCCCAACTACAATGAGCAGTTCTTC,CATSDPNYNEQFF
TRBV14,14,-,TRBJ1-3,-,TGTGCCAGCAGCCTTCTGACGGGAGGAAACACCATATATTTT,CASSLLTGGNTIYF
TRBV2,14,once,TRBJ1-4,TRBD1,TGTGCCAGCAGCGAAGGACAGGGCCTTGAAAAACTGTTTTTT,CASSEGQGLEKLFF
TRBV28,13,-,TRBJ1-4,-,TGTGCCAGCAGCACACAGGGTAATGAAAAACTGTTTTTT,CASSTQGNEKLFF
TRBV19,15,few,TRBJ1-2,TRBD1,TGTGCCAGTAGTATTCGGGGACAGGGGGCGTATGGCTACACCTTC,CASSIRGQGAYGYTF